One sample yielded the 8 T cell receptor beta chains listed below, sequenced in a study of blood T cell repertoires in COVID-19 (dated by TCRdb to about 2020). The library was generated by the immunoSEQ multiplex PCR assay. As stored in TCRdb, this immuneACCESS dataset retains in-frame rearrangements with V and J assigned. A fraction of the clones does not appear; measured against another copy, unresolved V genes explain less than half of the discrepancy, and the remainder lacks a known reason. The table for this sample lists around 300,000 clones; around 87% of them were counted only once. Approximately 5% of the sample is held by the ten biggest clonotypes. Sequencing was done on a sample of PBMCs or T cells enriched from blood (not recorded which). The receptors stem from a woman between 25 and 40 years old who had recovered from COVID-19.

The rearrangement links TRBV7-9 to TRBJ1-6, with 7 bases lining up with TRBD1. J was trimmed by 4 bases and V by 5 bases; bases with no gene match: 8. The CDR3 covers 16 residues. CDR1 and CDR2 from the germline V gene are SEHNR and FQNEAQ (reference sequence). The CDR3 DNA follows: TGTGCCAGCAGCGACACGACAGGGAAATATAATTCACCCCTCCACTTT. Translation gives CASSDTTGKYNSPLHF.

This chain's CDR3 is CSASGGNYGYTF. CDR3 nucleotides: TGCAGTGCTAGTGGCGGCAACTATGGCTACACCTTC. V gene TRBV20-1 combines with J gene TRBJ1-2; D unclear. Per the germline V gene, CDR1 is DFQATT and CDR2 is SNEGSKA (reference sequence). Trimming took 3 bases from V and 2 from J, leaving 7 bases between them. The CDR3 sequence is 12 residues long.

The CDR3 nucleotides are TGTGCCAGCTTTACCCCCGAGGGGAACACTGAAGCTTTCTTT. It yields the protein CASFTPEGNTEAFF. The chain combines TRBV28 with TRBJ1-1, with unresolved D. Trimming took 8 bases from V and 1 from J, leaving 14 bases between them. There are 14 residues in the CDR3. Per germline, CDR1 MDHEN and CDR2 SYDVKM.

J is TRBJ2-7 and V is TRBV6-5; 7 nucleotides match TRBD1. CDR1 and CDR2 from the germline V gene are MNHEY and SVGAGI. Trimming removed 2 bases from V and 0 bases from J; junction bases left unmatched: 4. CDR3 length: 15 residues. For the CDR3, the DNA is TGTGCCAGCAGTTACGCGTACAGGGGCTCCTACGAGCAGTACTTC. It yields the protein CASSYAYRGSYEQYF.

This clone was picked up one time. J is TRBJ2-7 and V is TRBV19; no clear D. Trimming pared 3 bases from V and 6 bases from J, leaving 15 bases between. Germline V gene lookup returns CDR1 LNHDA and CDR2 SQIVND (reference sequence). CDR3 length equals 14 residues. The CDR3 nucleotides are TGTGCCAGTAGTATGGATCTAGATGCCGGCGAGCAGTACTTC. Its translation is CASSMDLDAGEQYF.

This chain connects TRBV5-4 to TRBJ2-7; 12 bases align to TRBD1. Germline trimming cut 2 bases from V and 7 bases from J; bases unmatched to any gene: 4. CDR3 length equals 14 residues. CDR1 is SGHNT, CDR2 YYREEE, per germline (reference sequence). This CDR3 is CASSFGTGGWEQYF. The CDR3 DNA reads TGTGCCAGCAGCTTCGGGACAGGGGGCTGGGAGCAGTACTTC.

This sequence joins TRBV5-4 and TRBJ1-6; 7 nucleotides agree with TRBD1. Per the germline V gene, CDR1 is SGHNT and CDR2 is YYREEE (reference sequence). With V trimmed by 8 bases and J by 2 bases, 10 bases remained unmatched. This CDR3 has 16 amino acids. CDR3 sequence reads: CASRDSSKAYNSPLHF. CDR3 bases: TGTGCCAGTAGGGACAGTTCAAAGGCCTATAATTCACCCCTCCACTTT.

This clone was recorded only once. This rearrangement joins TRBV18 to TRBJ1-1; 8 nucleotides agree with TRBD1. The CDR3 is made up of 15 amino acids. In germline, CDR1 is KGHSH, CDR2 LQKENI. V was pared by 3 bases and J by 7 bases, with 10 bases of the junction left unmatched. CDR3 residues: CASSPRWDRWDEAFF. CDR3 DNA sequence: TGTGCCAGCTCACCCCGATGGGACAGGTGGGATGAAGCTTTCTTT.